Each of the 32 T cell receptor beta chains below was sequenced from the same sample in a study of blood T cell repertoires in COVID-19 (dated by TCRdb to about 2020). To prepare the library, the immunoSEQ multiplex PCR assay was applied. TCRdb took this table from immuneACCESS and kept in-frame rearrangements with V and J called. Such tables lack part of the clones; where checked against another copy, unresolved V genes explain under half of the gap, and the rest is unexplained. In all, the sample holds 390,000 or so clones, and around 91% of those were seen once. The ten biggest clones cover about 1% of the sample. Sequenced material: PBMCs or T cells enriched from blood (not recorded which). The source of these receptors is a man aged 18 to 29 who had recovered from COVID-19.

The V call is TRBV5-1, the J call TRBJ2-1, with D unclear. V was pared by 0 bases and J by 9 bases, with 16 bases between. The germline gives CDR1 SGHRS, CDR2 YFSETQ. This CDR3 comprises 15 residues. The CDR3 bases are TGCGCCAGCAGCTTGGTTTTTGCGGAAGTCGCTGAGCAGTTCTTC. Translating gives CASSLVFAEVAEQFF.

The V call is TRBV12-3 or TRBV12-4, the J call TRBJ2-6; D call uncertain. The CDR3 is 12 residues long. The V end was cut by 10 bases, the J end by 1 base, with 5 bases between. The CDR3 nucleotides are TGTGCCACCCGTTCTGGGGCCAACGTCCTGACTTTC. It codes for CATRSGANVLTF.

The rearrangement joins TRBV3-1 (or the pseudogene TRBV3-2) to TRBJ2-1, with 7 bases aligning to TRBD2. Germline V gives CDR1 LGHDT, CDR2 YNNKEL (reference sequence). This CDR3 has 13 amino acids. V was pared by 4 bases and J by 9 bases, with 6 bases of the junction left unmatched. The chain's CDR3 is CASSRSGGVEQFF. Here the CDR3 DNA reads TGTGCCAGCAGCCGAAGTGGGGGGGTTGAGCAGTTCTTC.

CDR3 residues: CASSLIGDGYTF. CDR3 nucleotide sequence: TGTGCCAGCAGTTTAATCGGGGATGGCTACACCTTC. The chain has TRBV28 and TRBJ1-2, with D unresolved. CDR1 and CDR2 from the germline V gene are MDHEN and SYDVKM. This CDR3 comprises 12 residues. V was clipped by 2 bases and J by 6 bases, with 7 bases between them.

In its sample, this clone was seen once. The rearrangement links TRBV6-5 to TRBJ2-6; D gene uncertain. Germline-derived CDR1 and CDR2 are MNHEY and SVGAGI. Trimming removed 4 bases from V and 3 bases from J, with 7 bases in between. The CDR3 covers 14 residues. For the CDR3, the DNA is TGTGCCAGCAGTTTGACACGTGGGGCCAACGTCCTGACTTTC. Residues: CASSLTRGANVLTF.

This clone turned up a few times. V is TRBV6-5 and J is TRBJ1-2, with 8 bases matching TRBD1. The ends lost 0 bases at V and 4 bases at J; junction bases unmatched: 4. Germline loops: CDR1 MNHEY, CDR2 SVGAGI. The CDR3 has 15 amino acids. CDR3 protein: CASSYSTGGSYGYTF. DNA for the CDR3: TGTGCCAGCAGTTACTCAACAGGGGGTAGCTATGGCTACACCTTC.

This clone was detected a few times. The J gene is TRBJ1-1, the V gene TRBV5-4; D call uncertain. Germline-derived CDR1 and CDR2 are SGHNT and YYREEE (reference sequence). This CDR3 is built from 14 residues. Trimming removed 0 bases at V and 0 bases at J, with 6 bases between. The CDR3 coding sequence is TGTGCCAGCAGCTTGGACAGTTTGAACACTGAAGCTTTCTTT. The encoded protein is CASSLDSLNTEAFF. The whole variable domain, filled in from reference TRBV5-4 and TRBJ1-1, reads ETGVTQSPTHLIKTRGQQVTLRCSSQSGHNTVSWYQQALGQGPQFIFQYYREEENGRGNFPPRFSGLQFPNYSSELNVNALELDDSALYLCASSLDSLNTEAFFGQGTRLTVV.

In DNA, the CDR3 is TGCGCCAGCAGCCAAGATTTCGGGTCGGGCTATGGCTACACCTTC. Its protein product is CASSQDFGSGYGYTF. The chain employs TRBV4-3 and TRBJ1-2; D gene ambiguous. Deletions cut 0 bases from V and 4 bases from J, with 12 bases between. Germline values: CDR1 LGHNA, CDR2 YSLEER. The CDR3 is made up of 15 amino acids.

This clone was seen a single time. This chain uses TRBV18 with TRBJ2-6; D might be TRBD1 (6 bases). The ends were cut back, 5 bases at V and 0 bases at J, with 11 bases in the middle. CDR3 length: 16 amino acids. Germline-derived CDR1 and CDR2 are KGHSH and LQKENI. In DNA, the CDR3 is TGTGCCAGCTCAGAACAGGGAAGCTCTGGGGCCAACGTCCTGACTTTC. Translating gives CASSEQGSSGANVLTF.

This clone was found once. The CDR3 region is CASSNRGGETQYF. CDR3 nucleotide sequence: TGTGCCAGCAGTAACAGGGGAGGAGAGACCCAGTACTTC. The chain combines TRBV3-1 (or the pseudogene TRBV3-2) with TRBJ2-5; possibly TRBD1 for D (7 bases). V shed 6 bases and J shed 4 bases, with 12 bases lying between them. Germline V gene sequence: CDR1 LGHDT, CDR2 YNNKEL (reference sequence). The CDR3 totals 13 residues.

The genes are TRBV6-2 or TRBV6-3 and TRBJ1-3; no reliable D call. This CDR3 comprises 12 residues. Trimming removed 8 bases from V and 1 base from J, with 6 bases in between. CDR1 MNHEY and CDR2 SVGEGT come from the germline V gene. The CDR3 protein is CASGSSGNTIYF. CDR3 sequence (DNA): TGTGCCAGCGGTTCGTCTGGAAACACCATATATTTT.

V is TRBV18 and J is TRBJ2-7; 8 positions match TRBD2. This CDR3 region has 13 residues. Germline V lookup: CDR1 KGHSH, CDR2 LQKENI. The V gene end was trimmed by 8 bases and the J gene end by 7 bases; junction bases not matched to a gene: 10. The chain's CDR3 is CASLSGIGKEQYF. The CDR3 DNA sequence: TGTGCCAGCCTTAGCGGGATAGGGAAAGAGCAGTACTTC. The whole variable domain, filled in from reference TRBV18 and TRBJ2-7, reads NAGVMQNPRHLVRRRGQEARLRCSPMKGHSHVYWYRQLPEEGLKFMVYLQKENIIDESGMPKERFSAEFPKEGPSILRIQQVVRGDSAAYFCASLSGIGKEQYFGPGTRLTVT.

This clone showed up just once. The chain joins TRBV25-1 to TRBJ2-1, with 9 bases identical to TRBD2. This CDR3 is built from 14 residues. Trimming removed 5 bases from V and 11 bases from J; junction bases left unmatched: 10. Germline V lookup: CDR1 MGHDK, CDR2 SYGVNS. CDR3 nucleotide sequence: TGTGCCAGCAGTTTTGGATCGCTAGCGGGACAGCAGTTCTTC. Translating gives CASSFGSLAGQQFF.

The J gene is TRBJ2-3, the V gene TRBV19; the D gene is possibly TRBD2 (5 bases). Germline CDR1 reads LNHDA; CDR2 reads SQIVND (reference sequence). This CDR3 spans 17 amino acids. Trimming pared 3 bases from V and 1 base from J, leaving 17 bases between. CDR3 loop: CASSMGFRRRGTDTQYF. The DNA of the CDR3 is TGTGCCAGTAGTATGGGTTTCAGAAGGCGGGGCACAGATACGCAGTATTTT.

The chain uses TRBV5-1 and TRBJ2-1; TRBD2 matches at 10 bases. This CDR3 contains 16 residues. The trim removed 0 bases at V and 8 bases at J, leaving 8 bases unmatched. In germline, CDR1 is SGHRS, CDR2 YFSETQ. The CDR3 loop reads CASSLASVAGGHEQFF. The CDR3 nucleotides are TGCGCCAGCAGCTTGGCCTCGGTAGCGGGGGGCCATGAGCAGTTCTTC.

This chain joins TRBV29-1 and TRBJ2-5, with D maybe TRBD1 (6 bases). V was shortened by 6 bases and J by 2 bases, with 10 bases between the two germline ends. CDR1 SQVTM and CDR2 ANQGSEA come from the germline V gene. The CDR3 spans 12 residues. The CDR3 DNA reads as TGCAGCGTAGGGACACAACAAGAGACCCAGTACTTC. Amino acids: CSVGTQQETQYF.

The V call is TRBV11-2, the J call TRBJ1-2; TRBD1 matches at 8 bases. Trimming at V came to 3 bases and at J to 5 bases, leaving 11 bases not matched to a gene. CDR3 length equals 16 residues. The V gene's germline CDR1 is SGHAT and CDR2 FQNNGV. The CDR3 is CASSFGQGTLSYGYTF. DNA of the CDR3: TGTGCCAGCAGCTTCGGACAGGGAACCTTGAGTTATGGCTACACCTTC.

The DNA for the CDR3 is TGTGCCAGCAGTTTCCACGGGAGGGGATATAGCAATCAGCCCCAGCATTTT. Translating it yields CASSFHGRGYSNQPQHF. V and J are TRBV28 and TRBJ1-5; tentatively, D is TRBD1 (5 bases). Deletions cut 3 bases from V and 0 bases from J, with 15 bases between. The CDR3 extends over 17 amino acids. CDR1 is MDHEN, CDR2 SYDVKM, per germline.

The V and J genes are TRBV2 and TRBJ2-3; 13 bases align to TRBD2. The J segment lost 6 bases and the V segment lost 9 bases, leaving 6 bases of the junction unmatched. This CDR3 is built from 14 residues. Germline CDR1 is SNHLY and CDR2 is FYNNEI. The CDR3 DNA reads TGTGCCAGTGGACTAGCGGGAGCTCGGGATACGCAGTATTTT. Its protein is CASGLAGARDTQYF. The variable domain in full, completed from reference TRBV2 and TRBJ2-3, reads EPEVTQTPSHQVTQMGQEVILRCVPISNHLYFYWYRQILGQKVEFLVSFYNNEISEKSEIFDDQFSVERPDGSNFTLKIRSTKLEDSAMYFCASGLAGARDTQYFGPGTRLTVL.

This clone was seen a single time. The gene calls are TRBV12-3 or TRBV12-4 and TRBJ1-2; 8 bases align to TRBD1. This CDR3 is 13 amino acids long. V dropped 3 bases and J dropped 9; count of bases not matched to a gene: 6. The CDR3 region has the DNA TGTGCCAGCAGTTTCCCCAGGGGGCGAAGCTACACCTTC. Translated, it gives CASSFPRGRSYTF.

The chain carries TRBV29-1 and TRBJ2-7, with 8 nucleotides matching TRBD1. The CDR3 is made up of 14 amino acids. Losses at the gene ends were 0 bases for V and 2 bases for J; bases not matched to a gene: 3. The germline gives CDR1 SQVTM, CDR2 ANQGSEA. The CDR3 DNA sequence: TGCAGCGTTGAAGACGGGGACAGGCCCTACGAGCAGTACTTC. Residues: CSVEDGDRPYEQYF.

The V gene is TRBV19, the J gene TRBJ1-2; TRBD1 matches 7 bases. Per the germline V gene, CDR1 is LNHDA and CDR2 is SQIVND (reference sequence). The CDR3 has 15 residues. V was pared by 6 bases and J by 6 bases, with 13 bases of the junction left unmatched. The CDR3 protein is CASSDAAGGSNGYTF. CDR3 nucleotides: TGTGCCAGTAGCGATGCCGCAGGGGGTTCTAATGGCTACACCTTC.

This CDR3 is CASSSGGTDTQYF. CDR3 bases: TGTGCCAGCAGCAGCGGGGGCACAGATACGCAGTATTTT. The J gene is TRBJ2-3, the V gene TRBV7-2; 7 nucleotides line up with TRBD2. The CDR3 totals 13 residues. V lost 5 bases, J lost 1 base, and 0 bases stayed unmatched. The V gene's germline CDR1 is SGHTA and CDR2 FQGNSA.

This chain connects TRBV25-1 to TRBJ1-1, with D possibly matching TRBD1 (6 bases). CDR1 and CDR2 (germline): MGHDK, SYGVNS. The ends were cut back, 4 bases at V and 0 bases at J, with 15 bases in the middle. The length of the CDR3 is 16 residues. In DNA, the CDR3 is TGTGCCAGCAGTGGACTCCCGGGACAAATGAACACTGAAGCTTTCTTT. It translates to CASSGLPGQMNTEAFF. The full variable domain, with the rest looked up from reference TRBV25-1 and TRBJ1-1, is EADIYQTPRYLVIGTGKKITLECSQTMGHDKMYWYQQDPGMELHLIHYSYGVNSTEKGDLSSESTVSRIRTEHFPLTLESARPSHTSQYLCASSGLPGQMNTEAFFGQGTRLTVV.

The V gene is TRBV7-3, the J gene TRBJ2-2, with TRBD2 matching 7 bases. Trimming took 5 bases from V and 4 from J; bases not matched to a gene: 4. Germline assignment: CDR1 SGHTA and CDR2 FQGTGA. This CDR3 is 14 amino acids long. This chain's CDR3 is CASSLWGGTGELFF. For the CDR3, the DNA is TGTGCCAGCAGCCTATGGGGGGGCACCGGGGAGCTGTTTTTT. Full variable domain (missing parts from reference TRBV7-3 and TRBJ2-2): GAGVSQTPSNKVTEKGKYVELRCDPISGHTALYWYRQSLGQGPEFLIYFQGTGAADDSGLPNDRFFAVRPEGSVSTLKIQRTERGDSAVYLCASSLWGGTGELFFGEGSRLTVL.

V and J are TRBV5-1 and TRBJ2-7; 15 nucleotides match TRBD2. The junction had 10 bases not matched to a gene; V was cut back by 4 bases and J by 5 bases. Germline lookup yields CDR1 SGHRS and CDR2 YFSETQ. CDR3 length: 17 amino acids. Written as DNA, the CDR3 is TGCGCCAGCAGCCCCGCGGGACTAGCGGGAGGTTTCGACGAGCAGTACTTC. Translation gives CASSPAGLAGGFDEQYF.

The chain joins TRBV27 to TRBJ2-1; TRBD2 aligns across 9 bases. The V gene's germline CDR1 is MNHEY and CDR2 SMNVEV (reference sequence). This CDR3 has 14 amino acids. V trimming: 6 bases; J trimming: 5 bases; junction bases outside the gene matches: 5. The CDR3 sequence: CASSRAGGNNEQFF. CDR3 DNA: TGTGCCAGCAGCCGGGCGGGGGGGAACAATGAGCAGTTCTTC.

This chain joins TRBV27 and TRBJ1-6; D possibly corresponds to TRBD1 (5 bases). This CDR3 comprises 13 residues. V lost 6 bases and J 4 bases, leaving 7 bases between the germline ends. CDR1 and CDR2 (germline): MNHEY, SMNVEV (reference sequence). CDR3 amino acids: CASRGGYNSPLHF. CDR3 coding DNA: TGTGCCAGCAGGGGGGGGTATAATTCACCCCTCCACTTT.

The genes are TRBV19 and TRBJ1-2, with 9 nucleotides matching TRBD1. The CDR3 loop spans 20 amino acids. CDR1 and CDR2 from the germline V gene are LNHDA and SQIVND (reference sequence). The V gene end was trimmed by 3 bases and the J gene end by 1 base; junction bases not matched to a gene: 18. This chain's CDR3 is CASSIRAGTGRPQRNYGYTF. The CDR3 region has the DNA TGTGCCAGTAGTATTAGGGCCGGGACAGGGAGGCCCCAGCGTAACTATGGCTACACCTTC. Based on the CDR3 plus reference TRBV19 and TRBJ1-2, the full variable domain is DGGITQSPKYLFRKEGQNVTLSCEQNLNHDAMYWYRQDPGQGLRLIYYSQIVNDFQKGDIAEGYSVSREKKESFPLTVTSAQKNPTAFYLCASSIRAGTGRPQRNYGYTFGSGTRLTVV.

V and J are TRBV6-5 and TRBJ2-7, with D possibly being TRBD1 (5 bases). The germline V and J ends were trimmed by 6 bases and 0 bases, with 12 bases remaining between them. CDR3 length equals 14 residues. The germline CDR1 and CDR2 sequences are MNHEY and SVGAGI. CDR3 region: CASSLSGASYEQYF. Written as DNA, the CDR3 is TGTGCCAGCAGCCTTTCTGGGGCCTCCTACGAGCAGTACTTC.

The V call is TRBV4-1, the J call TRBJ1-2; possible D gene TRBD1, 5 bases. CDR3 length equals 17 residues. Trimming stripped 2 bases from V and 4 bases from J, with 20 bases between. Germline-derived CDR1 and CDR2 are MGHRA and YSYEKL. The CDR3 bases are TGCGCCAGCAGCCAAAATTCAGGGAAACTTGGGGTCTATGGCTACACCTTC. Protein product: CASSQNSGKLGVYGYTF.

This clone was detected once. Other nucleotide sequences from this sample produce the same CDR3. The chain recombines TRBV5-1 with TRBJ2-1, with TRBD2 identical over 10 bases. In germline, CDR1 is SGHRS, CDR2 YFSETQ. CDR3 length: 15 residues. With 0 bases clipped from V and 4 bases from J, the junction kept 1 base outside the gene matches. DNA of the CDR3: TGCGCCAGCAGCTTGGCTAGCGGGGGATACAATGAGCAGTTCTTC. Protein product: CASSLASGGYNEQFF.